This paragraph reports one T cell receptor beta chain. Its antigen is unknown. No qualities accompany the bases; no much larger clone lies one base away. The data derive from a study of blood T cells in healthy people across ages (dated by TCRdb to about 2015). Background on the whole study: Template switching captured roughly one uniquely barcoded TCR beta cDNA molecule per two T cells in model experiments. To track age-related changes in TCR beta repertoire diversity, the study relied on deep sequencing normalized with unique cDNA molecular identifiers. The donors were divided into four age groups: young (average approximately 15 years), middle-aged (roughly 40), aged (about 60) and long-lived (roughly 88). To avoid experimental bias, donors of different ages were randomly spread across the sequencing lanes. Two additional independent replicas of 1 million unique cDNA reads from the same blood draw were analyzed for two donors (one aged 18 to 30 and one aged 80 or older). Points the paper makes about the study in general: Because the CMV infection status of the donors was unknown, age-related changes in expanded clonotypes may potentially have been confounded. Observed TCR beta diversity per million T cells fell roughly linearly with age, and a significant reduction was already apparent by age roughly 40. Bulk unsorted PBMC profiling prevented conclusive comparison of naive and antigen-experienced compartments. Estimates of total diversity based on one million sequenced T cells were considered lower bounds and underestimates. There was a strong correlation between observed TCR beta diversity and the percentage of naive T cells measured by flow cytometry. Compared with the aged group, more naive CD4+ T cells, fewer expanded clones and increased TCR diversity were shown by the long-lived group, suggesting age selection.

The junction shows trimming of 4 bases on V and 0 bases on J, plus 9 bases between the germline ends. CDR1 SQVTM and CDR2 ANQGSEA are derived from the germline V gene. The CDR3 numbers 13 residues from cysteine through phenylalanine. Only the CDR3 DNA is retained, 39 bases long and in frame from the first base. Library preparation was by 5' RACE. Sequencing took place on an Illumina HiSeq 2500. A second roughly 6 to 12 cycle PCR used a sample-barcoded 5' primer and a J-beta primer mix. A template-switch 5' adaptor carrying 12 random nucleotides introduced a unique molecular identifier onto each TCR beta cDNA molecule. At least 3 million CDR3-containing paired-end reads were obtained from each sample. The Mint cDNA synthesis kit, primed by a TRBC-specific oligonucleotide, was used to synthesize first-strand cDNA from all RNA. After uracil-DNA glycosylase treatment, a first 18-cycle PCR used universal primers M1SS and BC2_uni_R on all cDNA. The original methods were these. For normalization, 1 million high-quality reads were randomly selected from each sample, with every read carrying a distinct molecular identifier. Instead of being binned into consensus sequences, reads with shared molecular identifiers were discarded. MiTCR, with a Q25 quality threshold and the strictest error-elimination algorithm, was used for CDR3 identification, clonotype clustering and error correction. A nonparametric unseen species model using Euler transformation provided a lower-bound estimate of total TCR beta diversity. Through fastp at Q25 and MiXCR, TCRdb rebuilt clones from the public reads, retaining in-frame beta chains. Merged by CDR3 protein, the rows form single entries marked with the most common genes and DNA. The V and J calls here are based on TCRdb, not the publication. This sample has some 710,000 distinct CDR3 sequences in its table, and around half of those were observed once. 15% to 20% of the sample rests with the top ten.

Systemically healthy Caucasian individuals from Russia, 35 to 50 in total and aged roughly 6 to 100 years, were included as donors. Ten milliliters of peripheral blood were drawn from each donor into EDTA-treated Vacutainer tubes. PBMCs were isolated by Ficoll-Paque density-gradient centrifugation, with at least 7 million obtained per sample. Total RNA was extracted from PBMCs with Trizol reagent, with at least 6 micrograms obtained per sample. Naive CD45RAhigh/CD27high T cell percentages were measured by flow cytometry on a PBMC aliquot from every donor. The TCR originated in a man aged 80 or over in good health. The sequence links TRBV29-1 to TRBJ1-1; TRBD1 could be the D gene, as 6 bases match. The sequenced material came from blood. The encoded CDR3 is CSVGGGMNTEAFF. The sequenced DNA: TGCAGCGTTGGTGGGGGCATGAACACTGAAGCTTTCTTT. Where the CDR3 stops, the reference TRBV29-1 and TRBJ1-1 genes take over; the full variable domain is SAVISQKPSRDICQRGTSLTIQCQVDSQVTMMFWYRQQPGQSLTLIATANQGSEATYESGFVIDKFPISRPNLTFSTLTVSNMSPEDSSIYLCSVGGGMNTEAFFGQGTRLTVV.